This T cell receptor beta chain was found in a study of CD8 T cells in ankylosing spondylitis. General study results and limits: Ankylosing spondylitis blood seemed to carry a telltale TCR beta motif made of several highly homologous variants. Clones linked to disease, bearing a CD8+ phenotype, were relatively rare in peripheral blood. In synovial fluid and blood from reactive arthritis, some motif variants were previously reported. Disease-associated clones were reportedly significantly overrepresented in matched ankylosing spondylitis synovial fluid.

Germline assignment: CDR1 DFQATT and CDR2 SNEGSKA (reference sequence). Unmatched junction bases numbered 8, after V lost 6 bases and J lost 2 bases. This CDR3 comprises 17 residues. This clonotype turned up a few times. Its antigen is not identified. Construction of TCR beta libraries was performed using quantitative 5'-RACE with molecular barcodes. TCRdb analysed the 5' RACE reads with MiXCR anew, one entry per CDR3 protein. Of about 540,000 distinct CDR3 sequences listed, roughly 12% are singletons. The material sequenced was blood, either unsorted or a sorted T cell fraction (not recorded which). This receptor was identified in a male donor with ankylosing spondylitis. V usage is TRBV20-1 and J usage is TRBJ2-3, with 16 bases that match TRBD2. The CDR3 loop reads CSAPGTSGRGPTDTQYF. For the CDR3, the DNA is TGCAGTGCGCCCGGGACTAGCGGGAGGGGTCCCACAGATACGCAGTATTTT.